The sequence of this T cell receptor beta chain was determined in a study of blood T cell repertoires in COVID-19. Study-wide background: Donors in the United States, Italy and Spain gave samples during acute or convalescent COVID-19. PBMCs, B-cell-depleted T cells, or T cells provided the cDNA or gDNA that made up the material.

The authors' processing: From reference gene primer amplification, estimates of nucleated cell counts were derived. TCRdb's table, derived via immunoSEQ multiplex PCR, lists solely in-frame clones and lacks some. Clone size and the V and J calls come from that table; the DNA yielded D and trimming. The sample lists over 130,000 clones, more than 70% occurring once. The germline V and J ends were trimmed by 5 bases and 0 bases, with 10 bases remaining between them. Germline V gene sequence: CDR1 SEHNR, CDR2 FQNEAQ (reference sequence). CDR3 size: 14 residues. What was sequenced was peripheral blood. The V gene is TRBV7-9, the J gene TRBJ1-1; D might be TRBD1 (6 bases). The TCR comes from a human donor in a cohort sampled during active COVID-19. The chain's CDR3 is CASSTTGLNTEAFF. CDR3 DNA: TGTGCCAGCAGCACGACAGGACTGAACACTGAAGCTTTCTTT.